These 6 T cell receptor beta chains share one sample of origin, sequenced in a study of blood T cell repertoires in COVID-19. Using immunoSEQ multiplex PCR, the repertoire was profiled, and TCRdb retains in-frame clones only, with some absent. The sample lists some 250,000 clones; roughly nine tenths were seen once. The sequencing sample was made of peripheral blood. These receptors came from a woman in her 30s with COVID-19, enrolled during active disease.

The chain joins TRBV3-1 (or the pseudogene TRBV3-2) to TRBJ2-7; D is ambiguous. The CDR3 loop spans 12 amino acids. CDR1 and CDR2 from the germline V gene are LGHDT and YNNKEL (reference sequence). V was trimmed by 1 base and J by 4 bases, leaving 5 bases between them. The CDR3 loop reads CASSQVRYEQYF. CDR3 nucleotides: TGTGCCAGCAGCCAAGTGAGATACGAGCAGTACTTC.

This clone has just a few counts. The CDR3 protein is CASSKGQGYNTGELFF. CDR3 DNA sequence: TGTGCCAGCAGCAAGGGACAGGGATATAACACCGGGGAGCTGTTTTTT. J is TRBJ2-2 and V is TRBV5-6; 9 bases are a match to TRBD1. CDR1 and CDR2 (germline): SGHDT, YYEEEE. The CDR3 extends over 16 amino acids. The junction had 6 bases not matched to a gene; V was cut back by 4 bases and J by 2 bases.

The chain carries TRBV4-2 and TRBJ1-4; tentatively, D is TRBD1 (6 bases). Trimming took 3 bases from V and 4 from J, leaving 15 bases between them. Germline-derived CDR1 and CDR2 are LGHNA and YNFKEQ. The CDR3 has 16 residues. The CDR3 is CASSHPRGGDNEKLFF. The CDR3 nucleotides read TGTGCCAGCAGCCACCCAAGAGGGGGGGATAATGAAAAACTGTTTTTT.

The chain combines TRBV11-2 with TRBJ2-7, with D possibly being TRBD2 (6 bases). Germline loops: CDR1 SGHAT, CDR2 FQNNGV. The CDR3 runs 16 residues. Trimming shortened V by 5 bases and J by 7 bases, and 24 bases separated the two germline ends. CDR3 loop: CASSPPGTGGFREQYF. CDR3 coding DNA: TGTGCCAGCAGCCCTCCTGGGACTGGGGGATTTAGGGAGCAGTACTTC. The complete variable domain, with remaining parts taken from reference TRBV11-2 and TRBJ2-7, reads EAGVAQSPRYKIIEKRQSVAFWCNPISGHATLYWYQQILGQGPKLLIQFQNNGVVDDSQLPKDRFSAERLKGVDSTLKIQPAKLEDSAVYLCASSPPGTGGFREQYFGPGTRLTVT.

V is TRBV10-3 and J is TRBJ2-7; TRBD2 matches 8 bases. The junction had 13 bases not matched to a gene; V was cut back by 7 bases and J by 2 bases. Germline assignment: CDR1 ENHRY and CDR2 SYGVKD. The CDR3 loop spans 16 amino acids. CDR3 in amino acids: CAITAHGGAGAYEQYF. As DNA, the CDR3 is TGTGCCATCACCGCGCACGGCGGAGCGGGGGCCTACGAGCAGTACTTC.

A note on this clone: A junction end diverges from the germline sequence, so it may reflect a read error. The genes are TRBV12-3 or TRBV12-4 and TRBJ1-6; D uncertain. The CDR3 runs 12 residues. The CDR3 bases are TGTGCCAGCAGCTTAGGGAGTTCACCCCTCCACTTT. It encodes CASSLGSSPLHF.